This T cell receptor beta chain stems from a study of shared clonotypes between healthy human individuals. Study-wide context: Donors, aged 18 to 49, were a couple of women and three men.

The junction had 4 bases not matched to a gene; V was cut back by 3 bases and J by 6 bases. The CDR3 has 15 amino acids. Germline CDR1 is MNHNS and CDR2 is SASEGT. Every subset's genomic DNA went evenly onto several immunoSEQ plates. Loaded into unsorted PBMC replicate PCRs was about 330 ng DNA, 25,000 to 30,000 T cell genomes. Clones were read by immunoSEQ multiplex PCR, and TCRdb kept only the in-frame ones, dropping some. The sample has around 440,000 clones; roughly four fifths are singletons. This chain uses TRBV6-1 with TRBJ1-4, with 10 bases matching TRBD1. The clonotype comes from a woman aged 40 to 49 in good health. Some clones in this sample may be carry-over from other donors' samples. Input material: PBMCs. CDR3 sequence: CASSDRDRGHEKLFF. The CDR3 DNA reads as TGTGCCAGCAGTGACCGGGACAGGGGTCATGAAAAACTGTTTTTT.